This T cell receptor beta chain was captured in a study of T cell repertoires in cytomegalovirus infection. For the study at large: In the study, CMV epitopes included recently identified HLA-C-restricted and well-studied HLA-B-restricted ones. Based on public TCR beta signatures, there were indications of CMV infection and of a matching HLA type. Findings and limits, study-wide: The ex vivo response was dominated by HLA-C-restricted CMV-specific TCR beta clonotypes.

With regard to this clonotype: Its antigen is unidentified.

Germline CDR1 is SGHAT and CDR2 is FQNNGV. Trimming cost V 4 bases and J 5 bases, with 17 bases left between them. This CDR3 region has 15 residues. TCRdb re-derived calls from the reads in MiXCR, one entry per CDR3 protein. The data contain approximately 990,000 distinct CDR3 sequences, 31% of them singletons. The specimen comprised cultured CD8+ T cells from PBMCs, sampled from culture after CMV antigen stimulation. J is TRBJ1-2 and V is TRBV11-2; weak D call: TRBD1 (5 bases). The receptor was derived from a human donor in good health (CMV status not recorded). Some clones in this sample may be carry-over from other donors' samples. CDR3 in amino acids: CASSYGRDVMYGYTF. In DNA form, the CDR3 reads TGTGCCAGCAGCTACGGACGGGACGTTATGTATGGCTACACCTTC.